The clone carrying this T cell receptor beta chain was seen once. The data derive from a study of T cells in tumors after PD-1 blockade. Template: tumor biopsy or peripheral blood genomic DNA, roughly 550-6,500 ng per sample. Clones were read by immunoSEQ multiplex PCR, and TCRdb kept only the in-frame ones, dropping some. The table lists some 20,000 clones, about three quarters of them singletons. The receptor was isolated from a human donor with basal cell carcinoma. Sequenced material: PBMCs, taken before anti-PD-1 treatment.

The CDR3 DNA sequence: TGTGCCAGCAGCCACTGGACTAGCGGGAAACAAGAGACCCAGTACTTC. Translation gives CASSHWTSGKQETQYF. This chain joins TRBV14 and TRBJ2-5; the match to TRBD2 covers 12 bases. With 3 bases clipped from V and 2 bases from J, the junction kept 4 bases outside the gene matches. Germline CDR1 and CDR2: SGHDN and FVKESK. The CDR3 runs 16 residues. Supplemented by reference TRBV14 and TRBJ2-5, the full variable domain reads EAGVTQFPSHSVIEKGQTVTLRCDPISGHDNLYWYRRVMGKEIKFLLHFVKESKQDESGMPNNRFLAERTGGTYSTLKVQPAELEDSGVYFCASSHWTSGKQETQYFGPGTRLLVL.